Listed here are 21 T cell receptor beta chains from one sample, sequenced in a study of CD8+ T cells in alopecia areata. Stated treatment: oral pan-JAK inhibitor, 5-10 mg twice daily. Following extraction, RNA underwent reverse transcription to cDNA, which served as the sequencing template. Sequencing was performed with immunoSEQ multiplex PCR; in TCRdb, only in-frame clones are kept and a portion is missing. The sample yields some 80,000 clones, roughly 70% seen once. Here the sequenced sample was CD8+ T cells sorted from blood, taken at week 24, from a patient treated with tofacitinib. The receptors here all came from a human donor with alopecia areata.

This clone came up many times. V and J are TRBV5-4 and TRBJ2-1; D gene ambiguous. V was cut by 4 bases and J by 0 bases, with 11 bases left in between. The CDR3 consists of 15 residues. CDR1 is SGHNT, CDR2 YYREEE, per germline (reference sequence). The CDR3 sequence: CASSPDLSSYNEQFF. The CDR3 DNA follows: TGTGCCAGCAGCCCCGACTTGAGCTCCTACAATGAGCAGTTCTTC.

This clone appeared once. The J gene is TRBJ2-7, the V gene TRBV27, with no clear D. CDR3 size: 12 residues. Germline CDR1 reads MNHEY; CDR2 reads SMNVEV (reference sequence). V was cut by 6 bases and J by 2 bases, with 8 bases left in between. CDR3 DNA: TGTGCCAGCAGGGCCTCTCCCTACGAGCAGTACTTC. Translating gives CASRASPYEQYF.

This chain connects TRBV9 to TRBJ1-5, with unresolved D. The germline CDR1 and CDR2 sequences are SGDLS and YYNGEE. Trimming pared 0 bases from V and 7 bases from J, leaving 8 bases between. The CDR3 sequence is 13 residues long. The CDR3 sequence: CASSVDGGQPQHF. DNA of the CDR3: TGTGCCAGCAGCGTAGATGGTGGGCAGCCCCAGCATTTT. The full variable domain, in which reference TRBV9 and TRBJ1-5 provide the parts outside the CDR3, is DSGVTQTPKHLITATGQRVTLRCSPRSGDLSVYWYQQSLDQGLQFLIQYYNGEERAKGNILERFSAQQFPDLHSELNLSSLELGDSALYFCASSVDGGQPQHFGDGTRLSIL.

This chain uses TRBV4-1 with TRBJ2-5, with 8 bases aligning to TRBD2. Looked up from germline, CDR1 is MGHRA and CDR2 is YSYEKL. Trimming at V came to 4 bases and at J to 2 bases, leaving 6 bases not matched to a gene. This CDR3 spans 15 amino acids. The CDR3 sequence is CASSPVAGWQETQYF. The CDR3 DNA sequence: TGCGCCAGCAGCCCTGTAGCGGGATGGCAAGAGACCCAGTACTTC.

The genes are TRBV2 and TRBJ1-5, with D possibly TRBD1 on 5 matching bases. This CDR3 is 17 amino acids long. The V gene lost 3 bases and the J gene lost 2 bases, with 17 bases spanning the gap. Germline-derived CDR1 and CDR2 are SNHLY and FYNNEI. As DNA, the CDR3 is TGTGCCAGCAGTGATAGGGGATTGGTGGAGGGCAATCAGCCCCAGCATTTT. Its protein is CASSDRGLVEGNQPQHF. The entire variable domain, with the rest obtained from reference TRBV2 and TRBJ1-5, is as follows: EPEVTQTPSHQVTQMGQEVILRCVPISNHLYFYWYRQILGQKVEFLVSFYNNEISEKSEIFDDQFSVERPDGSNFTLKIRSTKLEDSAMYFCASSDRGLVEGNQPQHFGDGTRLSIL.

This clone has a single count. The V gene is TRBV30, the J gene TRBJ2-3; 11 nucleotides agree with TRBD1. V trimming: 2 bases; J trimming: 6 bases; junction bases outside the gene matches: 4. The CDR3 is 14 amino acids. Germline assignment: CDR1 GTSNPN and CDR2 SVGIG (reference sequence). For the CDR3, the DNA is TGTGCCTGGAGTCGGGGACAGGGGGGTGATACGCAGTATTTT. It codes for CAWSRGQGGDTQYF.

In its sample, this clone was seen a few times. The V call is TRBV7-9, the J call TRBJ2-5; 10 bases are a match to TRBD2. The germline V gene has CDR1 SEHNR and CDR2 FQNEAQ (reference sequence). V shed 5 bases, J shed 4 bases, and the junction held 7 bases outside the gene matches. The CDR3 has 15 amino acids. The CDR3 loop reads CASSLGVAGGETQYF. DNA of the CDR3: TGTGCCAGCAGCCTTGGGGTAGCGGGAGGAGAGACCCAGTACTTC.

The CDR3 nucleotides are TGTGCCTGGAGTGTAGGGACAGTAAGCTACGAGCAGTACTTC. Protein: CAWSVGTVSYEQYF. V and J are TRBV30 and TRBJ2-7; 7 bases are a match to TRBD1. CDR3 length: 14 residues. V lost 0 bases, J lost 3 bases, and 5 bases stayed unmatched. CDR1 GTSNPN and CDR2 SVGIG come from the germline V gene (reference sequence). The complete variable domain, with remaining parts taken from reference TRBV30 and TRBJ2-7, reads SQTIHQWPATLVQPVGSPLSLECTVEGTSNPNLYWYRQAAGRGLQLLFYSVGIGQISSEVPQNLSASRPQDRQFILSSKKLLLSDSGFYLCAWSVGTVSYEQYFGPGTRLTVT.

This clone turned up a few times. The chain uses TRBV9 and TRBJ2-5; unclear D gene. The end of the DNA is better explained by TRBJ2-7, so the J call may be wrong. This CDR3 region has 13 residues. The germline V gene encodes CDR1 SGDLS and CDR2 YYNGEE. As DNA, the CDR3 is TGTGCCAGCAGCGGCCTGATAGTCGGCGAGCAGTACTTC. It yields the protein CASSGLIVGEQYF.

This rearrangement joins TRBV2 to TRBJ2-6; 7 bases are a match to TRBD1. The length of the CDR3 is 17 residues. CDR1 and CDR2 from the germline V gene are SNHLY and FYNNEI. With V trimmed by 4 bases and J by 3 bases, 9 bases remained unmatched. This CDR3 reads CASSGPGGRFGANVLTF. The CDR3 bases are TGTGCCAGCAGTGGGCCAGGGGGAAGATTTGGGGCCAACGTCCTGACTTTC.

The chain joins TRBV30 to TRBJ1-4; a possible D gene is TRBD1 (5 bases). The CDR3 runs to 11 residues. V was cut by 3 bases and J by 8 bases, with 7 bases left in between. CDR1 GTSNPN and CDR2 SVGIG come from the germline V gene (reference sequence). CDR3 residues: CAWSRGEKLFF. The CDR3 DNA reads as TGTGCCTGGAGCCGGGGGGAAAAACTGTTTTTT.

The chain combines TRBV30 with TRBJ2-1; no clear D. The CDR3 covers 15 residues. Trimming left V 2 bases short and J 4 bases short, with 15 bases between. Germline-derived CDR1 and CDR2 are GTSNPN and SVGIG (reference sequence). CDR3: CAWSQRSEKYNEQFF. DNA of the CDR3: TGTGCCTGGAGTCAGAGGAGCGAGAAATACAATGAGCAGTTCTTC. Based on the CDR3 plus reference TRBV30 and TRBJ2-1, the full variable domain is SQTIHQWPATLVQPVGSPLSLECTVEGTSNPNLYWYRQAAGRGLQLLFYSVGIGQISSEVPQNLSASRPQDRQFILSSKKLLLSDSGFYLCAWSQRSEKYNEQFFGPGTRLTVL.

By frequency in the sample, this clone is medium-sized. The rearrangement links TRBV21-1 to TRBJ1-1; TRBD1, the table's D call, lacks a check against the DNA. TRBV21-1 is termed a pseudogene. The CDR3 has 13 residues. The CDR3 nucleotides are TGTGCCAGCATGGGGGCCCCCGGGCAAGAAGCTTTCTTT. Protein sequence: CASMGAPGQEAFF.

The gene calls are TRBV11-2 and TRBJ2-1; 10 bases align to TRBD2. CDR3 length equals 15 residues. V lost 4 bases to trimming and J lost 8 bases; unmatched junction nucleotides: 8. Germline lookup yields CDR1 SGHAT and CDR2 FQNNGV. In DNA form, the CDR3 reads TGTGCCAGCAGCTCTCTAGCGGGGGTCGGGGATGAGCAGTTCTTC. Its protein is CASSSLAGVGDEQFF.

This clone occurred a few times. This chain links TRBV5-4 with TRBJ2-3; D not certain. This CDR3 region has 16 residues. From germline, CDR1 is SGHNT and CDR2 YYREEE (reference sequence). V dropped 1 base and J dropped 6 bases, with 18 bases sitting between them. CDR3 sequence: CASSLYLYDSLDTQYF. In nucleotides, the CDR3 is TGTGCCAGCAGCTTGTACCTATACGATTCTTTGGATACGCAGTATTTT.

This chain links TRBV10-3 with TRBJ2-3; 14 bases map to TRBD2. CDR1 ENHRY and CDR2 SYGVKD come from the germline V gene. This CDR3 is 15 amino acids long. Unmatched junction bases numbered 4, after V lost 6 bases and J lost 5 bases. This CDR3 is CAIRGTSGSGDTQYF. For the CDR3, the DNA is TGTGCCATCAGGGGGACTAGCGGGAGTGGAGATACGCAGTATTTT.

The gene calls are TRBV5-4 and TRBJ2-2; D gene uncertain. V lost 3 bases and J 4 bases, leaving 7 bases between the germline ends. Germline assignment: CDR1 SGHNT and CDR2 YYREEE (reference sequence). This CDR3 comprises 13 residues. Written as DNA, the CDR3 is TGTGCCAGCAGCTCCGACTCCACCGGGGAGCTGTTTTTT. Translation gives CASSSDSTGELFF.

The chain recombines TRBV27 with TRBJ2-1, with a possible D match to TRBD1 (5 bases). The CDR3 length is 11 residues. The V gene's germline CDR1 is MNHEY and CDR2 SMNVEV (reference sequence). The ends were cut back, 7 bases at V and 10 bases at J, with 11 bases in the middle. CDR3 region: CASTRDREQFF. CDR3 coding DNA: TGTGCCAGCACCAGGGATCGCGAGCAGTTCTTC.

By sample fraction, this clone is medium-sized (0.01 to 0.1%). V gene TRBV28 combines with J gene TRBJ2-7; 12 nucleotides line up with TRBD2. The CDR3 covers 16 residues. V lost 5 bases to trimming and J lost 3 bases; unmatched junction nucleotides: 8. Germline V CDR1 and CDR2: MDHEN, SYDVKM. CDR3 in amino acids: CASSPSGREGRYEQYF. CDR3 nucleotides: TGTGCCAGCAGTCCTAGCGGGAGGGAAGGCCGCTACGAGCAGTACTTC.

This clone was observed a single time. The chain employs TRBV7-9 and TRBJ2-3, with D perhaps matching TRBD1 or TRBD2 (5 bases each). V lost 4 bases and J lost 3, with 14 bases in between. Germline V gives CDR1 SEHNR, CDR2 FQNEAQ (reference sequence). This CDR3 has 15 amino acids. In nucleotides, the CDR3 is TGTGCCAGCAGCTCCGGGACGGCCATGACAGATACGCAGTATTTT. Translation gives CASSSGTAMTDTQYF.

The chain couples TRBV6-5 to TRBJ2-1, with TRBD1 identical over 9 bases. CDR3 size: 16 residues. Per germline, CDR1 MNHEY and CDR2 SVGAGI. J was trimmed by 7 bases and V by 2 bases; bases with no gene match: 9. The CDR3 is CASSYNPGQGRNEQFF. The DNA for the CDR3 is TGTGCCAGCAGTTACAACCCGGGACAGGGACGGAATGAGCAGTTCTTC.